These 17 T cell receptor beta chains came from one sample sequenced in a study of OX40 agonist ivuxolimab in advanced cancers. The assay was immunoSEQ multiplex PCR, and TCRdb's table has in-frame clones only and misses some. The table records tens of thousands of clones, 89% of them present only once. The material sequenced was CD4+ or CD8+ T cells sorted from blood, taken in a trial of the OX40 agonist ivuxolimab. Source of these receptors: an adult with an advanced solid tumor such as melanoma, head and neck, liver or kidney cancer.

V is TRBV9 and J is TRBJ2-7; 11 bases are a match to TRBD2. CDR3 size: 19 residues. The junction had 21 bases not matched to a gene; V was cut back by 6 bases and J by 4 bases. The germline V gene has CDR1 SGDLS and CDR2 YYNGEE. In DNA form, the CDR3 reads TGTGCCAGCAACCTATCCCCCCTCTTTAGCGGGAGGGCCCGTTACGAGCAGTACTTC. It encodes CASNLSPLFSGRARYEQYF.

This CDR3 reads CASSLSRDSHQPQHF. The CDR3 DNA is TGTGCCAGCAGCCTCAGTCGGGACTCACATCAGCCCCAGCATTTT. The V gene is TRBV7-8, the J gene TRBJ1-5; D is possibly TRBD1 (5 bases). CDR1 and CDR2 from the germline V gene are SGHVS and FQNEAQ. CDR3 size: 15 residues. Trimming took off 5 bases at V and 5 bases at J, with 16 bases between the two ends. The full variable domain, completed using reference TRBV7-8 and TRBJ1-5, is GAGVSQSPRYKVAKRGQDVALRCDPISGHVSLFWYQQALGQGPEFLTYFQNEAQLDKSGLPSDRFFAERPEGSVSTLKIQRTQQEDSAVYLCASSLSRDSHQPQHFGDGTRLSIL.

The gene calls are TRBV19 and TRBJ1-5; a weak D match, TRBD1 (5 bases). V lost 2 bases, J lost 4 bases, and 9 bases lay in between. This CDR3 is built from 14 residues. Germline loops: CDR1 LNHDA, CDR2 SQIVND (reference sequence). The CDR3 region is CASSIRDRNQPQHF. DNA for the CDR3: TGTGCCAGTAGTATAAGAGACAGAAATCAGCCCCAGCATTTT.

This clone has a single count. The CDR3 sequence is CASSQVGEQFF. CDR3 DNA sequence: TGTGCCAGCAGCCAAGTGGGAGAGCAGTTCTTC. V usage is TRBV4-2 and J usage is TRBJ2-1; no firm D call. V was pared by 1 base and J by 10 bases, with 5 bases between. Germline V gives CDR1 LGHNA, CDR2 YNFKEQ. There are 11 residues in the CDR3.

The chain carries TRBV5-6 and TRBJ2-2, with TRBD2 as a possible D gene (5 bases). Germline CDR1 SGHDT, CDR2 YYEEEE. Trimming pared 2 bases from V and 0 bases from J, leaving 5 bases between. This CDR3 is 14 amino acids long. CDR3 bases: TGTGCCAGCAGCTTTAGCGCGAACACCGGGGAGCTGTTTTTT. It encodes CASSFSANTGELFF.

The V and J genes are TRBV27 and TRBJ1-2; 7 nucleotides line up with TRBD1. The CDR3 has 15 amino acids. Germline V lookup: CDR1 MNHEY, CDR2 SMNVEV (reference sequence). J gave up 2 bases and V 6 bases, and 9 bases lay outside the gene matches. CDR3 sequence reads: CASSPYDRANYGYTF. CDR3 DNA sequence: TGTGCCAGCAGCCCATACGACAGGGCGAACTATGGCTACACCTTC.

V and J are TRBV5-6 and TRBJ2-2; D may match TRBD1 or TRBD2 (5 bases each). V dropped 4 bases and J dropped 5 bases, with 12 bases sitting between them. From germline, CDR1 is SGHDT and CDR2 YYEEEE. The CDR3 is 14 residues long. The chain's CDR3 is CASSPGTLTGELFF. CDR3 DNA sequence: TGTGCCAGCAGCCCCGGGACCCTTACCGGGGAGCTGTTTTTT. Complete variable domain (other parts from reference TRBV5-6 and TRBJ2-2): DAGVTQSPTHLIKTRGQQVTLRCSPKSGHDTVSWYQQALGQGPQFIFQYYEEEERQRGNFPDRFSGHQFPNYSSELNVNALLLGDSALYLCASSPGTLTGELFFGEGSRLTVL.

V and J are TRBV4-1 and TRBJ2-3; D call uncertain. Germline CDR1 reads MGHRA; CDR2 reads YSYEKL. The V end was cut by 4 bases, the J end by 0 bases, with 11 bases between. CDR3 size: 15 residues. The CDR3 loop is CASSPLSVSTDTQYF. The CDR3 DNA follows: TGCGCCAGCAGCCCTCTATCCGTTAGCACAGATACGCAGTATTTT.

The rearrangement joins TRBV2 to TRBJ1-2, with D possibly matching TRBD1 (5 bases). CDR3 size: 13 residues. Germline V gene lookup returns CDR1 SNHLY and CDR2 FYNNEI. Trimming took 7 bases from V and 2 from J, leaving 11 bases between them. The CDR3 spells CASTSRENYGYTF. As DNA, the CDR3 is TGTGCCAGCACATCCAGGGAGAACTATGGCTACACCTTC. Supplemented by reference TRBV2 and TRBJ1-2, the full variable domain reads EPEVTQTPSHQVTQMGQEVILRCVPISNHLYFYWYRQILGQKVEFLVSFYNNEISEKSEIFDDQFSVERPDGSNFTLKIRSTKLEDSAMYFCASTSRENYGYTFGSGTRLTVV.

The rearrangement uses TRBV7-9 and TRBJ2-7, with 9 bases lining up with TRBD2. With V trimmed by 4 bases and J by 5 bases, 18 bases remained unmatched. This CDR3 has 18 amino acids. Germline CDR1 reads SEHNR; CDR2 reads FQNEAQ (reference sequence). Written as DNA, the CDR3 is TGTGCCAGCAGCTCAGGGACAGCCGGGCTAGCGGGAAACAACGAGCAGTACTTC. Translating gives CASSSGTAGLAGNNEQYF.

As for this clone: Other nucleotide sequences in the sample specify the same CDR3. V usage is TRBV7-9 and J usage is TRBJ1-2, with D possibly being TRBD1 (5 bases). The germline V gene encodes CDR1 SEHNR and CDR2 FQNEAQ (reference sequence). This CDR3 has 15 amino acids. The germline V and J ends were trimmed by 1 base and 6 bases, with 15 bases remaining between them. The CDR3 bases are TGTGCCAGCAGCTTAGGTCTGGCGGGGGGTCATGGCTACACCTTC. It is translated as CASSLGLAGGHGYTF.

The V and J genes are TRBV18 and TRBJ2-4, with D perhaps TRBD1 (6 bases). The germline V gene has CDR1 KGHSH and CDR2 LQKENI. V was pared by 2 bases and J by 4 bases, with 15 bases between. The CDR3 consists of 16 residues. The CDR3, as DNA: TGTGCCAGCTCACCAAAGTTGGAAACAGGGAAAAACATTCAGTACTTC. Its translation: CASSPKLETGKNIQYF.

The chain uses TRBV7-2 and TRBJ2-7; D is uncertain. This CDR3 comprises 11 residues. CDR1 and CDR2 from the germline V gene are SGHTA and FQGNSA. With 5 bases removed from V and 3 bases from J, the gap between germline ends came to 5 bases. CDR3 nucleotides: TGTGCCAGCAGCGCCTACTACGAGCAGTACTTC. Its translation is CASSAYYEQYF.

The CDR3 DNA reads as TGTGCCAGCAGCGAGACCTCGGGGGAAAAACTGTTTTTT. Its translation is CASSETSGEKLFF. The rearrangement uses TRBV9 and TRBJ1-4, with no clear D. CDR1 and CDR2 (germline): SGDLS, YYNGEE. The CDR3 spans 13 residues. Trimming left V 3 bases short and J 8 bases short, with 11 bases between.

This rearrangement joins TRBV7-2 to TRBJ2-3, with D maybe TRBD2 (6 bases). V was shortened by 2 bases and J by 3 bases, with 9 bases between the two germline ends. Germline V CDR1 and CDR2: SGHTA, FQGNSA. The CDR3 is 14 residues long. The CDR3 here is CASSLQSGTDTQYF. The CDR3 bases are TGTGCCAGCAGCTTACAAAGCGGGACAGATACGCAGTATTTT.

This clone was counted a single time. The V and J genes are TRBV9 and TRBJ2-1; possible D gene TRBD2, 6 bases. CDR1 and CDR2 (germline): SGDLS, YYNGEE. CDR3 size: 15 residues. Trimming took 4 bases from V and 2 from J, leaving 13 bases between them. CDR3 loop: CASSPRSGPYNEQFF. The CDR3 nucleotides read TGTGCCAGCAGCCCTCGGAGCGGGCCCTACAATGAGCAGTTCTTC.

This chain joins TRBV7-8 and TRBJ2-3, with 13 bases lining up with TRBD2. There are 18 residues in the CDR3. Germline V CDR1 and CDR2: SGHVS, FQNEAQ. The ends lost 5 bases at V and 0 bases at J; junction bases unmatched: 8. This CDR3 is CASSLRTSGSLSTDTQYF. CDR3 nucleotide sequence: TGTGCCAGCAGCCTCAGGACTAGCGGGAGTCTCAGCACAGATACGCAGTATTTT. The full variable domain, in which reference TRBV7-8 and TRBJ2-3 provide the parts outside the CDR3, is GAGVSQSPRYKVAKRGQDVALRCDPISGHVSLFWYQQALGQGPEFLTYFQNEAQLDKSGLPSDRFFAERPEGSVSTLKIQRTQQEDSAVYLCASSLRTSGSLSTDTQYFGPGTRLTVL.